The 19 T cell receptor beta chains given below trace back to one sample, sequenced in a study of control samples from healthy donors and cancer patients. Sequencing was performed with immunoSEQ multiplex PCR; in TCRdb, only in-frame clones are kept and a portion is missing. Among about 63,000 clones, 75% to 85% were seen once, and the ten largest hold 4.5% to 6.5%. What was sequenced was blood. The receptors originated from a man aged 35-49 years in good health.

This clone was detected once. CDR3 region: CASIPEGTGGHQPQHF. DNA of the CDR3: TGTGCCAGCATCCCGGAGGGGACAGGGGGCCATCAGCCCCAGCATTTT. The rearrangement uses TRBV14 and TRBJ1-5; 12 positions match TRBD1. The CDR3 is 16 amino acids. The J segment lost 5 bases and the V segment lost 7 bases, leaving 9 bases of the junction unmatched. The V gene's germline CDR1 is SGHDN and CDR2 FVKESK. The whole variable domain, filled in from reference TRBV14 and TRBJ1-5, reads EAGVTQFPSHSVIEKGQTVTLRCDPISGHDNLYWYRRVMGKEIKFLLHFVKESKQDESGMPNNRFLAERTGGTYSTLKVQPAELEDSGVYFCASIPEGTGGHQPQHFGDGTRLSIL.

This clone has more than one count but fewer than ten. CDR3 protein: CASSRGLGYEQYF. For the CDR3, the DNA is TGCGCCAGCAGTAGGGGGCTCGGGTACGAGCAGTACTTC. The J gene is TRBJ2-7, the V gene TRBV5-1, with TRBD1 matching over 7 bases. Germline assignment: CDR1 SGHRS and CDR2 YFSETQ. The CDR3 runs to 13 residues. Trimming removed 5 bases from V and 4 bases from J; junction bases left unmatched: 6. The complete variable domain, with remaining parts taken from reference TRBV5-1 and TRBJ2-7, reads KAGVTQTPRYLIKTRGQQVTLSCSPISGHRSVSWYQQTPGQGLQFLFEYFSETQRNKGNFPGRFSGRQFSNSRSEMNVSTLELGDSALYLCASSRGLGYEQYFGPGTRLTVT.

A note on this clone: One junction end disagrees with the germline gene, perhaps due to a read error. The chain links TRBV5-1 to TRBJ1-4; D remains unclear. The CDR3 is made up of 13 amino acids. Germline-derived CDR1 and CDR2 are SGHRS and YFSETQ. The DNA for the CDR3 is TGCGCCAGCACCTTGGATGGTAATGAAAAACTGTTTTTT. Residues: CASTLDGNEKLFF.

The V and J genes are TRBV15 and TRBJ2-2; tentative D call: TRBD1 (6 bases). V lost 1 base to trimming and J lost 0 bases, with 9 bases between them. This CDR3 comprises 16 residues. The germline V gene has CDR1 LNHNV and CDR2 YYDKDF (reference sequence). DNA of the CDR3: TGTGCCACCAGCAGAGTGCGGACAGCGAACACCGGGGAGCTGTTTTTT. Translation gives CATSRVRTANTGELFF.

This chain uses TRBV6-6 with TRBJ1-1, with unresolved D. CDR1 and CDR2 from the germline V gene are MNHNY and SVGAGI (reference sequence). The CDR3 runs to 14 residues. Trimming cost V 6 bases and J 1 base, with 12 bases left between them. The CDR3 protein is CASSSIEENTEAFF. CDR3 nucleotide sequence: TGTGCCAGCAGCTCAATAGAGGAGAACACTGAAGCTTTCTTT.

The chain is built from TRBV27 and TRBJ1-5; perhaps TRBD1 as D (5 bases). V lost 5 bases to trimming and J lost 10 bases, with 15 bases between them. Per germline, CDR1 MNHEY and CDR2 SMNVEV (reference sequence). CDR3 length: 13 amino acids. Here the CDR3 reads CASSGTGTLPQHF. CDR3 DNA: TGTGCCAGCAGTGGGACCGGCACTCTTCCCCAGCATTTT.

The chain combines TRBV27 with TRBJ2-3, with 10 bases identical to TRBD1. The germline V gene has CDR1 MNHEY and CDR2 SMNVEV (reference sequence). The CDR3 loop spans 16 amino acids. After removal of 7 bases from V and 0 bases from J, the junction contained 7 bases not matched to a gene. CDR3 loop: CASILWDRGSTDTQYF. The CDR3 DNA is TGTGCCAGCATCCTATGGGACAGGGGAAGCACAGATACGCAGTATTTT.

The V gene is TRBV19, the J gene TRBJ1-4; 9 bases are shared with TRBD1. CDR3 length: 14 residues. V dropped 7 bases and J dropped 7; count of bases not matched to a gene: 7. Germline assignment: CDR1 LNHDA and CDR2 SQIVND (reference sequence). The CDR3 protein is CASTRTGEGEKLFF. The CDR3 nucleotides read TGTGCCAGTACCAGGACAGGGGAGGGTGAAAAACTGTTTTTT.

The rearrangement joins TRBV5-6 to TRBJ1-1; 8 nucleotides line up with TRBD1. With V trimmed by 4 bases and J by 10 bases, 6 bases remained unmatched. The CDR3 length is 12 residues. Germline-derived CDR1 and CDR2 are SGHDT and YYEEEE. Here the CDR3 DNA reads TGTGCCAGCAGCCCAGGGGGCAATTCAGCTTTCTTT. It encodes CASSPGGNSAFF.

This clone was counted a single time. The V and J genes are TRBV7-2 and TRBJ2-1; 8 bases line up with TRBD2. Germline loops: CDR1 SGHTA, CDR2 FQGNSA. V lost 4 bases to trimming and J lost 9 bases; unmatched junction nucleotides: 11. The CDR3 spans 15 residues. CDR3 bases: TGTGCCAGCAGCTATCATCCGGGGGGGAAATTTGAGCAGTTCTTC. It specifies CASSYHPGGKFEQFF.

V usage is TRBV15 and J usage is TRBJ1-3, with D possibly being TRBD1 (5 bases). There are 16 residues in the CDR3. V gave up 5 bases and J gave up 0 bases, with 14 bases separating them. Germline V lookup: CDR1 LNHNV, CDR2 YYDKDF (reference sequence). CDR3 coding DNA: TGTGCCACCAGCCGGATGGGGGGAGGCTCTGGAAACACCATATATTTT. Protein product: CATSRMGGGSGNTIYF.

The genes are TRBV27 and TRBJ2-1; the match to TRBD2 covers 10 bases. CDR1 MNHEY and CDR2 SMNVEV come from the germline V gene (reference sequence). This CDR3 is built from 17 residues. The junction had 9 bases not matched to a gene; V was cut back by 2 bases and J by 5 bases. CDR3 DNA: TGTGCCAGCAGTTTACTCTTTACTAGCGGGATAGACAATGAGCAGTTCTTC. Translation: CASSLLFTSGIDNEQFF.

The chain carries TRBV10-3 and TRBJ1-1; TRBD1 might be the D (6 bases). Trimming removed 11 bases at V and 0 bases at J, with 19 bases between. The CDR3 runs 15 residues. Germline-derived CDR1 and CDR2 are ENHRY and SYGVKD. For the CDR3, the DNA is TGTGCCGGCTCGGGGGGACAAGAAATGAACACTGAAGCTTTCTTT. Its protein product is CAGSGGQEMNTEAFF.

In nucleotides, the CDR3 is TGTGCCAGCAGCTTGGGACAAAGAGGGAACACTGAAGCTTTCTTT. This encodes CASSLGQRGNTEAFF. V is TRBV5-4 and J is TRBJ1-1; unclear D gene. Trimming took off 0 bases at V and 1 base at J, with 10 bases between the two ends. The CDR3 sequence is 15 residues long. Germline V gives CDR1 SGHNT, CDR2 YYREEE (reference sequence).

The rearrangement links TRBV19 to TRBJ2-7, with D perhaps being TRBD1 or TRBD2 (5 bases each). V was pared by 7 bases and J by 2 bases, with 15 bases between. The CDR3 loop spans 14 amino acids. Germline values: CDR1 LNHDA, CDR2 SQIVND (reference sequence). Written as DNA, the CDR3 is TGTGCCAGTACCCTGGGACCCCGCCCCTACGAGCAGTACTTC. Amino acids: CASTLGPRPYEQYF.

The chain employs TRBV12-3 or TRBV12-4 and TRBJ1-1; TRBD1 might be the D (5 bases). The V gene lost 3 bases and the J gene lost 1 base, with 6 bases spanning the gap. The CDR3 extends over 13 amino acids. CDR3 DNA: TGTGCCAGCAGTTTTGGGGCGAACACTGAAGCTTTCTTT. Translated, it gives CASSFGANTEAFF.

The chain has TRBV6-2 or TRBV6-3 and TRBJ2-1; 8 bases agree with TRBD2. The CDR3 is made up of 15 amino acids. Germline CDR1 is MNHEY and CDR2 is SVGEGT. V gave up 4 bases and J gave up 2 bases; unmatched junction bases: 4. The CDR3 is CASSFAGGTYNEQFF. CDR3 DNA sequence: TGTGCCAGCAGTTTTGCGGGGGGAACCTACAATGAGCAGTTCTTC.

CDR3 bases: TGTGCCAGCAGCCTACCGAGCGGACACAGGGTCACCGGGGAGCTGTTTTTT. Protein product: CASSLPSGHRVTGELFF. The chain has TRBV5-8 and TRBJ2-2; D may be TRBD1 (6 bases). CDR1 is SGHTS and CDR2 is YDEGEE in the germline V gene. Deletions cut 4 bases from V and 4 bases from J, with 20 bases between. The CDR3 is made up of 17 amino acids.

The V call is TRBV2, the J call TRBJ1-1, with TRBD1 matching over 8 bases. J lost 7 bases, V lost 4 bases, and 14 bases had no gene match. This CDR3 comprises 16 residues. The V gene's germline CDR1 is SNHLY and CDR2 FYNNEI. The CDR3 DNA sequence: TGTGCCAGCAGTGGTTTTGAAAGGACAGGGAAGGTTGAAGCTTTCTTT. Its translation is CASSGFERTGKVEAFF.